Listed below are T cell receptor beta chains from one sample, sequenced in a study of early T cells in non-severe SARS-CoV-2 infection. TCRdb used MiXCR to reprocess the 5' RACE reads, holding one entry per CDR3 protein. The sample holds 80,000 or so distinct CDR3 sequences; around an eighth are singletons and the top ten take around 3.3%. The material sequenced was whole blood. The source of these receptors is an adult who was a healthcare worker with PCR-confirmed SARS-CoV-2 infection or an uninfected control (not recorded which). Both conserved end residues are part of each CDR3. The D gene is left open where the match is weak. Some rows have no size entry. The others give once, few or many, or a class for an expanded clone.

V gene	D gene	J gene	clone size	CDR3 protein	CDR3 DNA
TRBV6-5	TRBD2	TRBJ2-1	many	CATAMGLAGVLHNEQFF	TGTGCCACCGCCATGGGGCTAGCGGGAGTCCTACACAATGAGCAGTTCTTC
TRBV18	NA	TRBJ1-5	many	CASSPAQGVGQPQHF	TGTGCCAGCTCACCGGCACAAGGGGTGGGTCAGCCCCAGCATTTT
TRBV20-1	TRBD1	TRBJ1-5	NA	CSARQGGDFQPQHF	TGCAGTGCTAGACAGGGGGGTGATTTTCAGCCCCAGCATTTT
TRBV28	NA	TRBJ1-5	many	CASSLVNQPQHF	TGTGCCAGCAGTTTAGTTAATCAGCCCCAGCATTTT
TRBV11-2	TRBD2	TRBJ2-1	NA	CASSLERSGGAAEQFF	TGTGCCAGCAGCTTAGAGAGGAGCGGGGGGGCAGCTGAGCAGTTCTTC
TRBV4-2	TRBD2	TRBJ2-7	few	CASSQARTSGVSYEQYF	TGTGCCAGCAGCCAGGCTCGGACTAGCGGGGTCTCCTACGAGCAGTACTTC
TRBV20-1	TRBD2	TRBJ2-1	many	CSARYGTTLYNEQFF	TGCAGTGCTAGGTACGGGACTACACTCTACAATGAGCAGTTCTTC
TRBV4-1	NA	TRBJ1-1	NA	CASSRNREGAFF	TGCGCCAGCAGCCGCAACAGGGAAGGAGCTTTCTTT
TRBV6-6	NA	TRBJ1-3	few	CASSYLRSTIYF	TGTGCCAGCAGTTATCTCCGGTCCACCATATATTTT
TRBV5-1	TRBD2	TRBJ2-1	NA	CASSLHRGGINEQFF	TGCGCCAGCAGCTTGCACCGGGGGGGTATAAATGAGCAGTTCTTC
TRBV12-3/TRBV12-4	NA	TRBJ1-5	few	CASSFSGDQPQHF	TGTGCCAGCAGTTTCTCAGGAGATCAGCCCCAGCATTTT
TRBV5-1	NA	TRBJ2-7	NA	CASSSGGPSYEQYF	TGCGCCAGCAGTTCGGGGGGCCCCTCCTACGAGCAGTACTTC
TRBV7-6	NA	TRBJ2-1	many	CASSLGATNNEQFF	TGTGCCAGCAGCTTGGGAGCGACCAACAATGAGCAGTTCTTC
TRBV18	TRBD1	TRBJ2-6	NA	CASSPQDRVSGANVLTF	TGTGCCAGCTCACCCCAGGACAGGGTCTCTGGGGCCAACGTCCTGACTTTC
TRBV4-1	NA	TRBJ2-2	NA	CASSLGEGALTGELFF	TGCGCCAGCAGCCTCGGGGAGGGGGCGCTGACCGGGGAGCTGTTTTTT
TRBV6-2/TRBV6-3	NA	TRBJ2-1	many	CASWSSYNEQFF	TGTGCCAGCTGGAGCTCCTACAATGAGCAGTTCTTC
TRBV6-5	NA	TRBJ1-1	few	CASSTLTGYTEAFF	TGTGCCAGCAGTACCCTTACAGGGTATACTGAAGCTTTCTTT
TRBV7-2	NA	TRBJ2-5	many	CASSFRLNSETQYF	TGTGCCAGCAGCTTTAGACTCAACTCGGAGACCCAGTACTTC
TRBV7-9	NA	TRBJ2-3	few	CASSLGQTTDTQYF	TGTGCCAGCAGCTTAGGGCAGACCACAGATACGCAGTATTTT
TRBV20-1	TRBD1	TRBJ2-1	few	CSARDGGTGSNEQFF	TGCAGTGCTAGAGATGGAGGGACAGGAAGCAATGAGCAGTTCTTC
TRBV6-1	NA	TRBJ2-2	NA	CASSEVETGELFF	TGTGCCAGCAGTGAGGTGGAAACCGGGGAGCTGTTTTTT
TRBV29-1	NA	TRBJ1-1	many	CSATEFLTEAFF	TGCAGCGCGACAGAGTTTTTGACTGAAGCTTTCTTT
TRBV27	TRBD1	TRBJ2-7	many	CASSKGIRGTYEQYF	TGTGCCAGCAGCAAAGGGATCAGGGGGACCTACGAGCAGTACTTC
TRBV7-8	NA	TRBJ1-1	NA	CASRLGAEAFF	TGTGCCAGCCGCTTGGGAGCTGAAGCTTTCTTT